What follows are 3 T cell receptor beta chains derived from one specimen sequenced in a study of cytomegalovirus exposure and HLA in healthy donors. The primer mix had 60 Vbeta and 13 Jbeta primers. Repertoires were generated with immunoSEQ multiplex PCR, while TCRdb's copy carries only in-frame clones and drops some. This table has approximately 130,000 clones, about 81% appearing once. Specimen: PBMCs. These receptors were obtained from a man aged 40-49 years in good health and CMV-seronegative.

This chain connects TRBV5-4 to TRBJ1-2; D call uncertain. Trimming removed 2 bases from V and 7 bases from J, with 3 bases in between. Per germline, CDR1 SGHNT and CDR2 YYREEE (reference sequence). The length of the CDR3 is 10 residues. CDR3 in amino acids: CASSFGGYTF. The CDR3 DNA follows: TGTGCCAGCAGCTTCGGTGGCTACACCTTC.

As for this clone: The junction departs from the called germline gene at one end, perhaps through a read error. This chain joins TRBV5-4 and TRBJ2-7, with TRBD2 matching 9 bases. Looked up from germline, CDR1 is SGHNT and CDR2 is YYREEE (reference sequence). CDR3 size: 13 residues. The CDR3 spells CASSLAGGREQYF. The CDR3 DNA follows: TGTGCCAGCAGTTTGGCGGGGGGGCGGGAGCAGTACTTC. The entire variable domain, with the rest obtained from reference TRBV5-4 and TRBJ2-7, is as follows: ETGVTQSPTHLIKTRGQQVTLRCSSQSGHNTVSWYQQALGQGPQFIFQYYREEENGRGNFPPRFSGLQFPNYSSELNVNALELDDSALYLCASSLAGGREQYFGPGTRLTVT.

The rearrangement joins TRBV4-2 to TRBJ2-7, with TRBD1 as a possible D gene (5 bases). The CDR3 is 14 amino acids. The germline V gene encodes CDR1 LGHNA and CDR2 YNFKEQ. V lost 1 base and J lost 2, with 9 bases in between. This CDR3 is CASSQVTGTYEQYF. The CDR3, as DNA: TGTGCCAGCAGCCAAGTTACAGGCACCTACGAGCAGTACTTC.